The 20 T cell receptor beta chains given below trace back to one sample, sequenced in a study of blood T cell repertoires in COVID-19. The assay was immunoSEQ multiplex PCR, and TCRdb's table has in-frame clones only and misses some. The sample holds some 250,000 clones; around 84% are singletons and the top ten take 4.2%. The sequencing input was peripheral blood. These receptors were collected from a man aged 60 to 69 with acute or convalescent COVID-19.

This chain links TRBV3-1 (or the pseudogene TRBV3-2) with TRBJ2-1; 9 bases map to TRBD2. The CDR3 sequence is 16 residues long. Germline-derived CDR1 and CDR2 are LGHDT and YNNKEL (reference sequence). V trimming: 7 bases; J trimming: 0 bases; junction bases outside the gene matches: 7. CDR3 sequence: CASTRFSGSSYNEQFF. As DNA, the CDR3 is TGTGCCAGCACCAGGTTTAGCGGGAGCTCCTACAATGAGCAGTTCTTC.

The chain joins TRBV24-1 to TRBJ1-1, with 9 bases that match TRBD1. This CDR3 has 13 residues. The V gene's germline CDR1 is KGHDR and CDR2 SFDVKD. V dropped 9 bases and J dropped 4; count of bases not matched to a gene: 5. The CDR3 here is CATQQTGGTEAFF. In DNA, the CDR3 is TGTGCCACCCAGCAGACAGGGGGCACTGAAGCTTTCTTT.

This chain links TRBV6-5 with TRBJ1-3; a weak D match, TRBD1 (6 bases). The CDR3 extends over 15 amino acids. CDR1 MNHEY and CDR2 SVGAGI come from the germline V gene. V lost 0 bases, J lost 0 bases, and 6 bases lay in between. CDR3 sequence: CASSYSDSSGNTIYF. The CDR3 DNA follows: TGTGCCAGCAGTTACTCGGACAGCTCTGGAAACACCATATATTTT.

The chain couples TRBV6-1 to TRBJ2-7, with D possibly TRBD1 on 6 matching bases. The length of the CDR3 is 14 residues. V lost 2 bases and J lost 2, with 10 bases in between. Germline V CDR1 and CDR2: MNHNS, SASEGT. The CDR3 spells CASSEQGPPYEQYF. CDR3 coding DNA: TGTGCCAGCAGTGAACAGGGGCCTCCCTACGAGCAGTACTTC.

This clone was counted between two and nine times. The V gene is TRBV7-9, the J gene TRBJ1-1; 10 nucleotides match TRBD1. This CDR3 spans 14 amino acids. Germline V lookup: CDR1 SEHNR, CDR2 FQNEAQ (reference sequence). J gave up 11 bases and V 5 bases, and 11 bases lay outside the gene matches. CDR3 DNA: TGTGCCAGCAGCCCGACAGGGGGCGAGTTACGGGCTTTCTTT. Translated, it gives CASSPTGGELRAFF.

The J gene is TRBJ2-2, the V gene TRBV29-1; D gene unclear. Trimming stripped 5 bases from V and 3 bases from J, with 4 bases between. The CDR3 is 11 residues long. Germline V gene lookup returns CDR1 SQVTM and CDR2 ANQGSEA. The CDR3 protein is CSVTDTGELFF. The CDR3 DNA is TGCAGCGTTACAGACACCGGGGAGCTGTTTTTT.

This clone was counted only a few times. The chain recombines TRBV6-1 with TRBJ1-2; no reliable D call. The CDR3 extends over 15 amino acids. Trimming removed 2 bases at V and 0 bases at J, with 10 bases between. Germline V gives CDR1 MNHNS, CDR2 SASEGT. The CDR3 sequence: CASSETALTNYGYTF. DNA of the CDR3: TGTGCCAGCAGTGAAACAGCCCTAACTAACTATGGCTACACCTTC.

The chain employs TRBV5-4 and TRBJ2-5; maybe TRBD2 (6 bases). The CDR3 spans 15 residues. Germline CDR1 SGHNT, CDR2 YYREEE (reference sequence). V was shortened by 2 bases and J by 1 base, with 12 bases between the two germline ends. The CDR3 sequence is CASSLRAGVQETQYF. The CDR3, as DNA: TGTGCCAGCAGCTTACGAGCGGGTGTCCAAGAGACCCAGTACTTC.

CDR3 amino acids: CASSLTGGNEKLFF. As DNA, the CDR3 is TGTGCCAGCAGCTTAACAGGAGGGAATGAAAAACTGTTTTTT. The chain employs TRBV7-3 and TRBJ1-4; no clear D gene. The CDR3 runs 14 residues. CDR1 SGHTA and CDR2 FQGTGA come from the germline V gene. Trimming stripped 0 bases from V and 5 bases from J, with 7 bases between.

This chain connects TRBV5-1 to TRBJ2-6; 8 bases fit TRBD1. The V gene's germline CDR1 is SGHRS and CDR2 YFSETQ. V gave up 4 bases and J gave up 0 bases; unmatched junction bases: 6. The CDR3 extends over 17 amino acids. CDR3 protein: CASSQGQGSSGANVLTF. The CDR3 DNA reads TGCGCCAGCAGCCAAGGACAGGGCAGCTCTGGGGCCAACGTCCTGACTTTC.

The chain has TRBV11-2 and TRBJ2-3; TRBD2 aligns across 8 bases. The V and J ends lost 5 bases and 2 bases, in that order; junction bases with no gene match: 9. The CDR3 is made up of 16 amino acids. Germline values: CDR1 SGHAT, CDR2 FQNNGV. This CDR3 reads CASSVLPSGYTDTQYF. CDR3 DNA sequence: TGTGCCAGCAGCGTTCTTCCTAGCGGGTACACAGATACGCAGTATTTT.

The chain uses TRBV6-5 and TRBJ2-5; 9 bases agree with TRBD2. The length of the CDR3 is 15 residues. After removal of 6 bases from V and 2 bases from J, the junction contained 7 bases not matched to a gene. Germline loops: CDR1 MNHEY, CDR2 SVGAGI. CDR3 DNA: TGTGCCAGCAGAACCCTAGGACTAGCGCAAGAGACCCAGTACTTC. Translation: CASRTLGLAQETQYF.

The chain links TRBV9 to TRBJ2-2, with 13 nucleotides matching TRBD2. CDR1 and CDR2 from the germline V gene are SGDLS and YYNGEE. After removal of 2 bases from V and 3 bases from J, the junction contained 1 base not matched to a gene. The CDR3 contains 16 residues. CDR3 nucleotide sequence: TGTGCCAGCAGCGTCGGACTAGCGGGAGACACCGGGGAGCTGTTTTTT. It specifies CASSVGLAGDTGELFF.

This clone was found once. As DNA, the CDR3 is TGTGCCAGCAGCTCCATGGGACAGGTCTATGGCTACACCTTC. Translating it yields CASSSMGQVYGYTF. The chain links TRBV7-2 to TRBJ1-2, with 8 bases matching TRBD1. CDR1 SGHTA and CDR2 FQGNSA come from the germline V gene. The CDR3 runs to 14 residues. Trimming took 4 bases from V and 4 from J; bases not matched to a gene: 5.

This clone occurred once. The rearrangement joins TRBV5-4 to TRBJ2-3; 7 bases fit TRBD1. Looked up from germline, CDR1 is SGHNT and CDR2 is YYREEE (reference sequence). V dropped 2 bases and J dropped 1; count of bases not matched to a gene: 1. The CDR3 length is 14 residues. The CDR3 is CASSFGQGTDTQYF. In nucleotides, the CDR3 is TGTGCCAGCAGCTTCGGACAGGGCACAGATACGCAGTATTTT.

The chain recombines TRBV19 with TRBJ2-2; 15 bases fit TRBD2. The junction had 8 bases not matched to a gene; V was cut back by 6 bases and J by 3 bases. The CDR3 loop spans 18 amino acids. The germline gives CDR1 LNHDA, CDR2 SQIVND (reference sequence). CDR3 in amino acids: CASSSGTSGRPHTGELFF. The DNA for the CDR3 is TGTGCCAGTAGCTCAGGGACTAGCGGGAGGCCACACACCGGGGAGCTGTTTTTT.

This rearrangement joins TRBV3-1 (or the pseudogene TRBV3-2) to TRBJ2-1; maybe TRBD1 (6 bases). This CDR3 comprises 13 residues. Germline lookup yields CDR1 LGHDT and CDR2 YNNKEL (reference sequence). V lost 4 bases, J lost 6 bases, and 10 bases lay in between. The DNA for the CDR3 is TGTGCCAGCAGCCGGATACAGGGCAATGAGCAGTTCTTC. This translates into CASSRIQGNEQFF.

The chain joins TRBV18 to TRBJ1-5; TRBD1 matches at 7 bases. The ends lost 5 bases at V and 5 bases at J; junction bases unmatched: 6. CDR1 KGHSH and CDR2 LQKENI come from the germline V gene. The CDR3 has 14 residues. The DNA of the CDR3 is TGTGCCAGCTCAACAGGGACAGCGGATCAGCCCCAGCATTTT. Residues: CASSTGTADQPQHF. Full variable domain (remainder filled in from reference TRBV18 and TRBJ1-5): NAGVMQNPRHLVRRRGQEARLRCSPMKGHSHVYWYRQLPEEGLKFMVYLQKENIIDESGMPKERFSAEFPKEGPSILRIQQVVRGDSAAYFCASSTGTADQPQHFGDGTRLSIL.

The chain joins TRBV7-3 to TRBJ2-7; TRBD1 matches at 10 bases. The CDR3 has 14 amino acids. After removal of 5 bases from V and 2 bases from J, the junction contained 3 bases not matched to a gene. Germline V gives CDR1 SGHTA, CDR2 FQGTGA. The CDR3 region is CASSPGTGAYEQYF. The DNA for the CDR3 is TGTGCCAGCAGCCCCGGGACAGGGGCCTACGAGCAGTACTTC.

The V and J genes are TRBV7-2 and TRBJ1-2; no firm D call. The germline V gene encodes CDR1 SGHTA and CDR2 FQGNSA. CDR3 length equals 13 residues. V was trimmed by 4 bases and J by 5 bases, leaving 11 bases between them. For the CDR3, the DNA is TGTGCCAGCAGCTCATACGGGGAGTATGGCTACACCTTC. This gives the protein CASSSYGEYGYTF.